Listed below are T cell receptor beta chains from one sample, sequenced in a study of T cells in Graves' hyperthyroidism and ophthalmopathy. One entry per CDR3 protein results from TCRdb running MiXCR on the multiplex PCR reads. The repertoire includes roughly 290,000 distinct CDR3 sequences, roughly 15% of them detected once, and roughly 8% sits in the top ten. The sample taken for sequencing was blood. The receptors stem from a woman aged 25 to 39 with Graves' hyperthyroidism that later progressed to Graves' ophthalmopathy. The CDR3 runs from the conserved cysteine through the conserved F or W. The D gene is left open where the match is weak. Not every row has a clone size; where given, it reads once, few, many or a size class.

v_gene	j_gene	d_gene	abundance	CDR3nt	CDR3aa
TRBV19	TRBJ2-7	NA	NA	TGTGCCAGTAGTAGTGACCCCGGGGGAACGCAGTACTTC	CASSSDPGGTQYF
TRBV4-2	TRBJ1-2	TRBD1	NA	TGTGCCAGCAGCCCGAGGACAGGGGGAAGCTATGGCTACACCTTC	CASSPRTGGSYGYTF
TRBV2	TRBJ2-3	TRBD2	many	TGTGCCAGCAGCCGACTAGCGGGAGAGTTTGATACGCAGTATTTT	CASSRLAGEFDTQYF
TRBV5-1	TRBJ1-2	NA	few	TGCGCCAGCAGCCTTTCTACGAACTATGGCTACACCTTC	CASSLSTNYGYTF
TRBV7-6	TRBJ2-2	TRBD2	many	TGTGCCAGCAGCTTAGACCCTGCGACTAGCTTCACCGGGGAGCTGTTTTTT	CASSLDPATSFTGELFF
TRBV4-3	TRBJ2-2	NA	many	TGCGCCAGCAGCCCCGACTCGACCACCGGGGAGCTGTTTTTT	CASSPDSTTGELFF
TRBV13	TRBJ2-1	TRBD1	many	TGTGCCAGCAGCCCTACAGGGGTTAAGCCCTACAATGAGCAGTTCTTC	CASSPTGVKPYNEQFF
TRBV27	TRBJ2-2	TRBD2	many	TGTGCCAGCAGTTTATCGGCGGGAGGAGGGGCCGGGGAGCTGTTTTTT	CASSLSAGGGAGELFF
TRBV20-1	TRBJ1-5	TRBD1	many	TGCAGTGCGCCCACGTTCCCGGGACAGGGGGCGAAACAGCCCCAGCATTTT	CSAPTFPGQGAKQPQHF
TRBV19	TRBJ2-1	TRBD2	few	TGTGCCAGTAGTCTCGGGACTAGCGGAGTCTACAATGAGCAGTTCTTC	CASSLGTSGVYNEQFF
TRBV30	TRBJ1-5	NA	many	TGTGCCTGGAGTGGGACCGGTCAGCCCCAGCATTTT	CAWSGTGQPQHF
TRBV5-6	TRBJ2-7	NA	NA	TGTGCCAGCAGCTTGGGTGACAGACCCTACGAGCAGTACTTC	CASSLGDRPYEQYF
TRBV12-3/TRBV12-4	TRBJ1-4	NA	many	TGTGCCAGCAGTTGGGGCATAACTAATGAAAAACTGTTTTTT	CASSWGITNEKLFF
TRBV27	TRBJ2-1	TRBD2	many	TGTGCCAGCAGGCCGGGACTAGCGGACTCCTACAATGAGCAGTTCTTC	CASRPGLADSYNEQFF
TRBV19	TRBJ2-3	NA	NA	TGTGCCAGTACCCCTAGGGGACACCGAAGTTCCACAGATACGCAGTATTTT	CASTPRGHRSSTDTQYF
TRBV7-9	TRBJ2-3	TRBD2	few	TGTGCCAGCAGCTTAGCTGCCGCGGGAGGCACAGATACGCAGTATTTT	CASSLAAAGGTDTQYF
TRBV6-1	TRBJ2-1	NA	many	TGTGCCAGCAGGGAGCGGAGAGGGGGCTACAATGAGCAGTTCTTC	CASRERRGGYNEQFF
TRBV28	TRBJ2-7	NA	few	TGTGCCAGCAGTTACCCTAAGGGCAGGGGGGTCTCCTACGAGCAGTACTTC	CASSYPKGRGVSYEQYF
TRBV28	TRBJ2-1	TRBD2	many	TGTGCCAGCAGTCGGGGACTAGCGGGAGACGCCAATGAGCAGTTCTTC	CASSRGLAGDANEQFF
TRBV18	TRBJ1-1	NA	many	TGTGCCAGCTCACAGGGTATTTCTGAAGCTTTCTTT	CASSQGISEAFF
TRBV30	TRBJ2-7	NA	many	TGTGCCTGGAGTGTTCACCTTCGGAACGAGCAGTACTTC	CAWSVHLRNEQYF
TRBV5-1	TRBJ2-4	NA	many	TGCGCCAGCAGCTTGGGGCCACCCATAGCCAAAAACATTCAGTACTTC	CASSLGPPIAKNIQYF
TRBV5-6	TRBJ2-3	TRBD2	many	TGTGCCAGCAGCTTGGCTGTCGGGAGGTTTACAGATACGCAGTATTTT	CASSLAVGRFTDTQYF
TRBV27	TRBJ2-3	NA	many	TGTGCCAGCAGTTTACAACTGGAGAAAGATACGCAGTATTTT	CASSLQLEKDTQYF
TRBV4-3	TRBJ2-7	NA	once	TGCGCCAGCAGCCAAGAAGTGGACCGCTGGGGTTACGAGCAGTACTTC	CASSQEVDRWGYEQYF
TRBV6-2/TRBV6-3	TRBJ2-1	NA	many	TGTGCCAGCAGCTCCTCCCCCGTAGATGAGCAGTTCTTC	CASSSSPVDEQFF
TRBV4-3	TRBJ2-1	TRBD2	NA	TGCGCCAGCAGCCAATACTCCGGGACTAGCGATGAGCAGTTCTTC	CASSQYSGTSDEQFF
TRBV28	TRBJ2-5	TRBD1	many	TGTGCCAGCAGTTCCCCAGGGACAGGGACCGAGACCCAGTACTTC	CASSSPGTGTETQYF
TRBV27	TRBJ2-5	TRBD1	many	TGTGCCAGCTGGGGGACAGGGTACGAGACCCAGTACTTC	CASWGTGYETQYF
TRBV18	TRBJ2-1	NA	many	TGTGCCAGCTCACCTTCGGGGGAGCAGTTCTTC	CASSPSGEQFF
TRBV28	TRBJ2-2	NA	many	TGTGCCAGCCGACCAGGGGCCCGAGGCGGGGAGCTGTTTTTT	CASRPGARGGELFF
TRBV20-1	TRBJ2-4	NA	NA	TGCAGTGCTAGTGCCGGGGCCTGGGGAAACATTCAGTACTTC	CSASAGAWGNIQYF
TRBV15	TRBJ2-7	NA	NA	TGTGCCACCAGCAGAGGGGGTAACTCCTACGAGCAGTACTTC	CATSRGGNSYEQYF
TRBV6-9	TRBJ1-3	NA	few	TGTGCCAGCAGTTACGGGGACGGATACTCTGGAAACACCATATATTTT	CASSYGDGYSGNTIYF
TRBV28	TRBJ2-3	TRBD1	many	TGTGCCAGCAGCACTGGACAGGGGTACAGCACAGATACGCAGTATTTT	CASSTGQGYSTDTQYF
TRBV7-2	TRBJ2-1	NA	many	TGTGCCAGCAGCCCCGCGGTGGGGAACTACAATGAGCAGTTCTTC	CASSPAVGNYNEQFF
TRBV11-2	TRBJ2-2	NA	many	TGTGCCAGCAGCTTAGGAGAGCCCAGTGGGACCGGGGAGCTGTTTTTT	CASSLGEPSGTGELFF
TRBV2	TRBJ1-1	NA	NA	TGTGCCAGCAGAGTCGGGGGTGGAACTGAAGCTTTCTTT	CASRVGGGTEAFF
TRBV19	TRBJ2-7	NA	few	TGTGCCAGTAGTATTAGTTTGCTTACCGGGACCGAGCAGTACTTC	CASSISLLTGTEQYF
TRBV6-1	TRBJ2-5	NA	many	TGTGCAATAAGCCAAGATCAGGGGTTACAAGAGACCCAGTACTTC	CAISQDQGLQETQYF
TRBV12-3/TRBV12-4	TRBJ1-2	NA	many	TGTGCCAGCAGTCTCGGGGCAGCCTACACCTTC	CASSLGAAYTF
TRBV9	TRBJ2-1	TRBD2	NA	TGTGCCAGCAGCTTCGGGACTAGCGGGAGGGGGTACAATGAGCAGTTCTTC	CASSFGTSGRGYNEQFF
TRBV6-1	TRBJ2-7	TRBD1	many	TGTGCCAGCGGCAAATCGACAGGGGGTGCCTACGAGCAGTACTTC	CASGKSTGGAYEQYF
TRBV9	TRBJ2-7	TRBD2	NA	TGTGCCAGCAGCGTAGGGGCGGGAGTTAATTGGGAGCAGTACTTC	CASSVGAGVNWEQYF
TRBV30	TRBJ1-2	NA	many	TGTGCCTGGAGTCTGGACAGTTATGGCTACACCTTC	CAWSLDSYGYTF
TRBV27	TRBJ2-1	NA	many	TGTGCCAGCAGTTTGACGGGACCGATCACGTCCAATGAGCAGTTCTTC	CASSLTGPITSNEQFF
TRBV7-2	TRBJ2-3	NA	many	TGTGCCAGCAGCTTAGACATTAGCGTCTACACAGATACGCAGTATTTT	CASSLDISVYTDTQYF
TRBV19	TRBJ1-6	TRBD1	NA	TGTGCCAGTACCCCAGGGGGACAGGGGGCGAATTCACCCCTCCACTTT	CASTPGGQGANSPLHF
TRBV29-1	TRBJ1-1	NA	many	TGCAGCGTTGCCCCGGGGAACACTGAAGCTTTCTTT	CSVAPGNTEAFF
TRBV11-2	TRBJ2-1	TRBD2	NA	TGTGCCAGCAGCTTAGATTTTGCTAGCGGGGGTTCCTACAATGAGCAGTTCTTC	CASSLDFASGGSYNEQFF
TRBV28	TRBJ2-7	TRBD2	many	TGTGCCAGCAGTAGCGGACTAGATTTCTACGAGCAGTACTTC	CASSSGLDFYEQYF
TRBV6-2/TRBV6-3	TRBJ2-1	NA	few	TGTGCCAGCAGTTACGGGGTGAGGGGGAGCACTGATCTAAGCTCCTACAATGAGCAGTTCTTC	CASSYGVRGSTDLSSYNEQFF
TRBV6-2/TRBV6-3	TRBJ2-1	TRBD2	few	TGTACCAGCAGTCCCCTCGCTAGCGGGAGACGGAATGAGCAGTTCTTC	CTSSPLASGRRNEQFF
TRBV10-3	TRBJ1-5	TRBD1	NA	TGTGCCATCAGCCATTCGGACAGGGGGCCCCCCAATCAGCCCCAGCATTTT	CAISHSDRGPPNQPQHF